The 17 T cell receptor beta chains presented below share a single source sample, sequenced in a study of response to subunit inactivated influenza vaccine. TCRdb itself ran the RT-PCR reads through MiXCR, one entry per CDR3 protein. The data hold around 760,000 distinct CDR3 sequences, with more than 11% observed a single time. The starting material was PBMCs from blood, obtained 14 to 15 days before vaccination. The source of these receptors is a man aged 45-65 years who received an inactivated influenza vaccine.

This clonotype showed up just a few times. The chain has TRBV5-1 and TRBJ2-5; 9 nucleotides align to TRBD2. J gave up 2 bases and V 4 bases, and 9 bases lay outside the gene matches. Germline V gives CDR1 SGHRS, CDR2 YFSETQ. This CDR3 comprises 16 residues. The CDR3 is CASSPRNLAGQETQYF. The DNA for the CDR3 is TGCGCCAGCAGCCCTAGGAACCTAGCGGGACAAGAGACCCAGTACTTC.

The chain carries TRBV7-9 and TRBJ2-5, with a tentative D call TRBD1 (5 bases). V lost 1 base and J lost 5, with 11 bases in between. The CDR3 covers 14 residues. Germline V CDR1 and CDR2: SEHNR, FQNEAQ (reference sequence). The CDR3 nucleotides are TGTGCCAGCAGCTTAGGGGGCCGCTGGGAGACCCAGTACTTC. Translated: CASSLGGRWETQYF.

There are a few counts of this clonotype. V usage is TRBV2 and J usage is TRBJ2-7, with a possible D match to TRBD1 (6 bases). Germline assignment: CDR1 SNHLY and CDR2 FYNNEI. The CDR3 extends over 12 amino acids. V gave up 4 bases and J gave up 9 bases, with 13 bases separating them. The CDR3, as DNA: TGTGCCAGCAGTGCGGGACAAGTCGGGCAGTACTTC. Its translation: CASSAGQVGQYF.

The chain links TRBV15 to TRBJ2-3; TRBD2 matches at 11 bases. The CDR3 has 18 residues. The V gene end was trimmed by 0 bases and the J gene end by 3 bases; junction bases not matched to a gene: 8. The germline V gene has CDR1 LNHNV and CDR2 YYDKDF (reference sequence). In DNA form, the CDR3 reads TGTGCCACCAGCAGAGATAGCGGGAGGGCCTTTGGAACAGATACGCAGTATTTT. This sequence encodes CATSRDSGRAFGTDTQYF.

This clonotype appeared a few times. The gene calls are TRBV20-1 and TRBJ2-7; 7 positions match TRBD2. Losses at the gene ends were 5 bases for V and 0 bases for J; bases not matched to a gene: 7. Looked up from germline, CDR1 is DFQATT and CDR2 is SNEGSKA (reference sequence). This CDR3 spans 14 amino acids. The CDR3 here is CSARSRESSYEQYF. The CDR3 nucleotides read TGCAGTGCTCGGTCGCGGGAGAGCTCCTACGAGCAGTACTTC.

The chain is built from TRBV6-5 and TRBJ1-1; no clear D. The CDR3 length is 14 residues. The ends were cut back, 0 bases at V and 6 bases at J, with 11 bases in the middle. Germline lookup yields CDR1 MNHEY and CDR2 SVGAGI. The CDR3 loop reads CASSYSLASAEAFF. In DNA form, the CDR3 reads TGTGCCAGCAGTTACTCATTGGCCTCCGCTGAAGCTTTCTTT.

This clonotype was found a few times. This chain connects TRBV21-1 to TRBJ1-5; the table's D gene call, TRBD1, was not cross checked with the DNA. TRBV21-1 represents a pseudogene. The CDR3 covers 16 residues. Written as DNA, the CDR3 is TGTGCCAGCAGCAAAGGGGGACAGTATAGCAATCAGCCCCAGCATTTT. The encoded protein is CASSKGGQYSNQPQHF.

The chain recombines TRBV4-3 with TRBJ2-1, with 11 nucleotides matching TRBD2. CDR3 length equals 16 residues. The germline CDR1 and CDR2 sequences are LGHNA and YSLEER. J was trimmed by 3 bases and V by 4 bases; bases with no gene match: 5. In nucleotides, the CDR3 is TGCGCCAGCAGCCTTATACTAGCGGGGGACTACAATGAGCAGTTCTTC. Translating gives CASSLILAGDYNEQFF.

V usage is TRBV20-1 and J usage is TRBJ2-7, with D hard to call. Deletions cut 0 bases from V and 0 bases from J, with 9 bases between. This CDR3 spans 14 amino acids. Germline V lookup: CDR1 DFQATT, CDR2 SNEGSKA (reference sequence). CDR3 residues: CSAREDIRSYEQYF. The CDR3, as DNA: TGCAGTGCTAGAGAAGACATACGCTCCTACGAGCAGTACTTC.

This clonotype has just one count. The gene calls are TRBV3-1 and TRBJ2-7; D may be TRBD1 (6 bases). This CDR3 is 17 amino acids long. Germline V gives CDR1 LGHDT, CDR2 YNNKEL (reference sequence). V was trimmed by 4 bases and J by 2 bases, leaving 21 bases between them. The CDR3 region has the DNA TGTGCCAGCAGCCGCGACATGGGGGCAGTTCTTACCTACGAGCAGTACTTC. Its translation: CASSRDMGAVLTYEQYF.

The rearrangement joins TRBV27 to TRBJ1-1, with D hard to call. Germline loops: CDR1 MNHEY, CDR2 SMNVEV (reference sequence). Trimming cost V 6 bases and J 1 base, with 18 bases left between them. There are 16 residues in the CDR3. The CDR3 spells CASSGLRWGGNTEAFF. CDR3 nucleotide sequence: TGTGCCAGCAGCGGACTAAGATGGGGAGGGAACACTGAAGCTTTCTTT.

This clonotype was seen more than once but under ten times. The rearrangement uses TRBV5-5 and TRBJ2-2, with 11 nucleotides matching TRBD1. V lost 5 bases and J lost 3; bases outside the gene matches: 6. Germline V lookup: CDR1 SGHKS, CDR2 YYEKEE (reference sequence). The CDR3 is 16 amino acids. The CDR3 loop reads CASRPQDRGHTGELFF. In nucleotides, the CDR3 is TGTGCCAGCAGACCCCAGGACAGGGGGCACACCGGGGAGCTGTTTTTT.

The chain couples TRBV7-9 to TRBJ1-1, with D uncertain. Trimming left V 4 bases short and J 7 bases short, with 7 bases between. Germline values: CDR1 SEHNR, CDR2 FQNEAQ (reference sequence). The CDR3 runs 11 residues. CDR3 sequence: CASSSWDEAFF. CDR3 nucleotide sequence: TGTGCCAGCAGCTCCTGGGATGAAGCTTTCTTT.

This clonotype was counted between two and nine times. The rearrangement uses TRBV7-9 and TRBJ2-7; tentatively, D is TRBD1 (6 bases). Between the trimmed V and J ends, which lost 3 bases and 6 bases, there was a span of 12 bases. The CDR3 has 13 residues. CDR1 is SEHNR, CDR2 FQNEAQ, per germline (reference sequence). In nucleotides, the CDR3 is TGTGCCAGCAGCTTCAAGGGGGTGATCGAGCAGTACTTC. It encodes CASSFKGVIEQYF.

This clonotype was observed many times. The chain has TRBV5-1 and TRBJ2-5; unclear D gene. Germline V gene lookup returns CDR1 SGHRS and CDR2 YFSETQ. The CDR3 extends over 13 amino acids. V lost 0 bases to trimming and J lost 3 bases, with 6 bases between them. CDR3 loop: CASSLVGKETQYF. In nucleotides, the CDR3 is TGCGCCAGCAGCTTGGTCGGTAAAGAGACCCAGTACTTC.

This clonotype showed up just a few times. The chain employs TRBV27 and TRBJ2-1; TRBD2 matches 14 bases. The CDR3 is 17 amino acids. In germline, CDR1 is MNHEY, CDR2 SMNVEV (reference sequence). The V and J ends lost 6 bases and 5 bases, in that order; junction bases with no gene match: 9. The CDR3 reads CASSRGTSGSYHNEQFF. The CDR3 DNA is TGTGCCAGCAGCCGCGGGACTAGCGGGAGCTACCACAATGAGCAGTTCTTC.

This chain links TRBV12-3 or TRBV12-4 with TRBJ2-2; a possible D gene is TRBD1 (6 bases). V lost 6 bases and J lost 0, with 11 bases in between. This CDR3 region has 15 residues. CDR3 in DNA: TGTGCCAGCAGGACCCGGACAGCGAACACCGGGGAGCTGTTTTTT. It translates to CASRTRTANTGELFF.